This passage covers 9 T cell receptor beta chains from one sample sequenced in a study of regulatory T cells in long-lasting Graves disease. The authors built TCR beta libraries using iRepertoire HTBI primers and Arm-PCR of CDR3 regions. MiXCR was run by TCRdb on the multiplex PCR reads, yielding one entry per CDR3 protein. The table records a few hundred thousand distinct CDR3 sequences, over 9.5% of them present only once. Time point meaning: newly diagnosed GD, antithyroid drugs for less than 3 months. Making the TCR library involved RNA that had been extracted from PBMCs. This sample also belongs to another study, concerning T cells in Graves' hyperthyroidism and ophthalmopathy.

Specimen: peripheral blood mononuclear cells (PBMCs), collected at new diagnosis, from a patient treated with antithyroid drugs. These receptors originate from a woman aged 18-30 years with Graves disease.

The chain links TRBV6-4 to TRBJ1-5, with a possible D match to TRBD1 (5 bases). This CDR3 has 18 amino acids. Trimming pared 2 bases from V and 1 base from J, leaving 18 bases between. CDR1 and CDR2 (germline): MRHNA, SNTAGT. In DNA form, the CDR3 reads TGTGCCAGCAGTGACGTGGCCAAGGGGCCAGGCAGCAATCAGCCCCAGCATTTT. This translates into CASSDVAKGPGSNQPQHF.

This clonotype was observed at least ten times. The chain couples TRBV10-3 to TRBJ2-3; D gene ambiguous. The CDR3 extends over 13 amino acids. In germline, CDR1 is ENHRY, CDR2 SYGVKD. V was trimmed by 6 bases and J by 6 bases, leaving 13 bases between them. CDR3 sequence (DNA): TGTGCCATCAGCGGACGCCCTTTTGATACGCAGTATTTT. This codes for CAISGRPFDTQYF.

This clonotype has ten or more counts. CDR3 region: CASSLRGRTYEQYF. For the CDR3, the DNA is TGTGCCAGCAGTTTACGGGGACGGACCTACGAGCAGTACTTC. The V gene is TRBV28, the J gene TRBJ2-7; D assignment may be TRBD1 or TRBD2 (5 bases each). The length of the CDR3 is 14 residues. V was pared by 2 bases and J by 2 bases, with 10 bases between. Germline CDR1 MDHEN, CDR2 SYDVKM.

This clonotype has ten or more counts. V usage is TRBV20-1 and J usage is TRBJ2-7, with 7 bases identical to TRBD2. The germline V gene has CDR1 DFQATT and CDR2 SNEGSKA (reference sequence). Losses at the gene ends were 0 bases for V and 2 bases for J; bases not matched to a gene: 13. This CDR3 is built from 17 residues. CDR3 coding DNA: TGCAGTGCTAGAGATCTCCCCTGGCAGGGACTAACCTACGAGCAGTACTTC. Its protein is CSARDLPWQGLTYEQYF.

This clonotype has ten or more counts. V is TRBV6-1 and J is TRBJ1-4; D call uncertain. From germline, CDR1 is MNHNS and CDR2 SASEGT. The CDR3 runs to 16 residues. V was clipped by 1 base and J by 5 bases, with 14 bases between them. The CDR3 sequence: CASSEGTGLFNEKLFF. Here the CDR3 DNA reads TGTGCCAGCAGTGAAGGGACTGGGCTATTCAATGAAAAACTGTTTTTT.

Comments on this clonotype: A much larger clonotype is one base distant, so this may be a read error. The chain has TRBV14 and TRBJ1-1, with a weak D call TRBD1 (5 bases). V lost 5 bases and J lost 3, with 16 bases in between. Germline CDR1 and CDR2: SGHDN and FVKESK. The CDR3 totals 15 residues. The CDR3 nucleotides read TGTGCCAGCAGCGAAACTTTCGGGGCAGACACTGAAGCTTTCTTT. Translated: CASSETFGADTEAFF. Together with reference TRBV14 and TRBJ1-1, the CDR3 gives the full variable domain: EAGVTQFPSHSVIEKGQTVTLRCDPISGHDNLYWYRRVMGKEIKFLLHFVKESKQDESGMPNNRFLAERTGGTYSTLKVQPAELEDSGVYFCASSETFGADTEAFFGQGTRLTVV.

This sequence joins TRBV28 and TRBJ1-5; no clear D gene. Trimming removed 1 base from V and 7 bases from J, with 5 bases in between. Germline V gene lookup returns CDR1 MDHEN and CDR2 SYDVKM. CDR3 length: 12 residues. CDR3 bases: TGTGCCAGCAGTTTATCGAGGCAGCCCCAGCATTTT. This gives the protein CASSLSRQPQHF.

This clonotype showed up just a few times. The CDR3, as DNA: TGTGCCAGTAGTCCCGGGACAGGGGCCCATGAGCAGTTCTTC. Its protein is CASSPGTGAHEQFF. The V and J genes are TRBV19 and TRBJ2-1; 10 bases align to TRBD1. This CDR3 is 14 amino acids long. V lost 5 bases to trimming and J lost 8 bases; unmatched junction nucleotides: 6. Germline values: CDR1 LNHDA, CDR2 SQIVND (reference sequence). Together with reference TRBV19 and TRBJ2-1, the CDR3 gives the full variable domain: DGGITQSPKYLFRKEGQNVTLSCEQNLNHDAMYWYRQDPGQGLRLIYYSQIVNDFQKGDIAEGYSVSREKKESFPLTVTSAQKNPTAFYLCASSPGTGAHEQFFGPGTRLTVL.

There are many counts of this clonotype. This chain links TRBV7-8 with TRBJ1-4, with TRBD1 matching 9 bases. Germline V gene sequence: CDR1 SGHVS, CDR2 FQNEAQ. The CDR3 loop spans 14 amino acids. After removal of 5 bases from V and 7 bases from J, the junction contained 5 bases not matched to a gene. In DNA, the CDR3 is TGTGCCAGCAGCAGGACAGGGGCGGGTGAAAAACTGTTTTTT. Its protein product is CASSRTGAGEKLFF.